The present entry profiles one T cell receptor (beta chain) with its context. RNA totalling about 0.5 to 1 ug underwent reverse transcription with random hexamers. The immunoSEQ assay covered 54 Vbeta and 13 Jbeta segments for CDR3. Each CDR3 protein gets one entry after TCRdb re-called the immunoSEQ multiplex PCR reads with MiXCR. The sample shows fewer than 80,000 distinct CDR3 sequences, approximately 94% of them seen only once. The data are from a study of CD8 T cells in Susac syndrome. This receptor was taken from a human donor with multiple sclerosis. Sequenced sample: CD8+ T cells from PBMCs.

The DNA of the CDR3 is TGCGCCAGCAGCCAAGGACAGGGGTCCGGGGAGCTGTTTTTT. Translated, it gives CASSQGQGSGELFF. The V and J genes are TRBV4-1 and TRBJ2-2, with 8 nucleotides matching TRBD1. The CDR3 sequence is 14 residues long. V was clipped by 1 base and J by 6 bases; unmatched bases: 1. The germline V gene has CDR1 MGHRA and CDR2 YSYEKL.